The clone carrying this T cell receptor (beta chain) was recorded many times. The data derive from a study of T cells in Graves' hyperthyroidism and ophthalmopathy. Amplified TCR beta CDR3 regions derived from RNA transcripts. A set of HTBI primers served as the primers for a first-round RT-PCR of the TCR CDR3. TCRdb ran MiXCR on the multiplex PCR reads and lists one entry per CDR3 protein. The sample consists of about 400,000 distinct CDR3 sequences, around 13% of them appearing once. V lost 7 bases, J lost 1 base, and 16 bases stayed unmatched. The V gene's germline CDR1 is MDHEN and CDR2 SYDVKM. There are 19 residues in the CDR3. For Graves' hyperthyroidism to be stable, ophthalmopathy could not progress within 18 months. Source material for PBMCs was about 10 ml fresh peripheral blood.

Specimen: blood. The sequence came from a woman younger than 30 with Graves' hyperthyroidism. The chain combines TRBV28 with TRBJ1-5; 10 bases match TRBD1. CDR3 nucleotides: TGTGCCAGCACCCATAAAGGGGACAGGGGTTTGATGAGCAATCAGCCCCAGCATTTT. Encoded protein: CASTHKGDRGLMSNQPQHF. The full variable domain, in which reference TRBV28 and TRBJ1-5 provide the parts outside the CDR3, is DVKVTQSSRYLVKRTGEKVFLECVQDMDHENMFWYRQDPGLGLRLIYFSYDVKMKEKGDIPEGYSVSREKKERFSLILESASTNQTSMYLCASTHKGDRGLMSNQPQHFGDGTRLSIL.